This T cell receptor (beta chain) comes out of a study of CD8 T cells in Susac syndrome. When the RNA was reverse transcribed, random hexamers were used with an input of about 0.5 to 1 ug. A single record per CDR3 protein comes from TCRdb applying MiXCR to the immunoSEQ multiplex PCR reads. The data show about 300,000 distinct CDR3 sequences, approximately 85% seen once. This CDR3 has 14 residues. Trimming removed 2 bases at V and 3 bases at J, with 14 bases between. The germline CDR1 and CDR2 sequences are DFQATT and SNEGSKA (reference sequence). This sequence joins TRBV20-1 and TRBJ2-7; D is perhaps TRBD2 (6 bases). The specimen sequenced was CD8+ T cells from PBMCs. The TCR originated in a human donor with multiple sclerosis. The CDR3 protein is CSARPGELDYEQYF. The CDR3 coding sequence is TGCAGTGCTAGACCGGGGGAACTGGACTACGAGCAGTACTTC.